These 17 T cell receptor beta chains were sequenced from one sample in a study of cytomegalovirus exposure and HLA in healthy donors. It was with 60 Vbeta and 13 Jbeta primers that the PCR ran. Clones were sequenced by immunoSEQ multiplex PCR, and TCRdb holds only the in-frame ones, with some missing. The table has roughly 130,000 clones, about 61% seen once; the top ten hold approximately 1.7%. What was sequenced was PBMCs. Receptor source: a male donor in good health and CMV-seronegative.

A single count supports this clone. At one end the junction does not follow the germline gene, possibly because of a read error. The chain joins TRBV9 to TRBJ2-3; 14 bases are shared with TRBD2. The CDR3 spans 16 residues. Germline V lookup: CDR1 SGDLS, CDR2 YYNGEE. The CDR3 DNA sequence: TGTGCCAGCGCGACTAGCGGGGGGGCCTTAGCAGAAACGCAGTATTTT. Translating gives CASATSGGALAETQYF. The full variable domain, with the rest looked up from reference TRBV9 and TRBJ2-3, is DSGVTQTPKHLITATGQRVTLRCSPRSGDLSVYWYQQSLDQGLQFLIQYYNGEERAKGNILERFSAQQFPDLHSELNLSSLELGDSALYFCASATSGGALAETQYFGPGTRLTVL.

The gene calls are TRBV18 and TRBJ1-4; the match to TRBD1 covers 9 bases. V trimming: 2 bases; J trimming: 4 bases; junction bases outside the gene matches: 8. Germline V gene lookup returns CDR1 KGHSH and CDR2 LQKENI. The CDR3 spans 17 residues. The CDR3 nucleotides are TGTGCCAGCTCACCATCCGGGACAGGGAGTCATAATGAAAAACTGTTTTTT. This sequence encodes CASSPSGTGSHNEKLFF.

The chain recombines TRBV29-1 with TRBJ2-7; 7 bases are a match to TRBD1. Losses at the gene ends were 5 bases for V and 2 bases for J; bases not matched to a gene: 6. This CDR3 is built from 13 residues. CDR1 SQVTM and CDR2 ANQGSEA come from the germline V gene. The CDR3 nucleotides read TGCAGCGTTATAGACAGGGTGACCTACGAGCAGTACTTC. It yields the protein CSVIDRVTYEQYF.

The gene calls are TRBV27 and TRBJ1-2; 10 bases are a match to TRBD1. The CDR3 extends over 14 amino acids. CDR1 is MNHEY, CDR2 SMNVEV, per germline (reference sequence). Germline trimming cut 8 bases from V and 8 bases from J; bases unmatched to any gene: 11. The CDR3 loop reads CASGRDRGFAGYTF. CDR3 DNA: TGTGCCAGCGGTCGGGACAGGGGATTCGCCGGCTACACCTTC.

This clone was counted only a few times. DNA of the CDR3: TGTGCAAGTCGCTTTCTGGAGGAAGCTTTCTTT. Its translation: CASRFLEEAFF. This chain connects TRBV12-2 to TRBJ1-1. TRBV12-2 is deemed a pseudogene. The CDR3 is made up of 11 amino acids.

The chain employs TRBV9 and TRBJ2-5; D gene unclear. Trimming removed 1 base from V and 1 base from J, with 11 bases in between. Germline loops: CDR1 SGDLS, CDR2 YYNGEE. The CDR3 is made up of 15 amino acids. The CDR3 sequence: CASSVLDIFQETQYF. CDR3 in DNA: TGTGCCAGCAGCGTACTCGACATTTTCCAAGAGACCCAGTACTTC.

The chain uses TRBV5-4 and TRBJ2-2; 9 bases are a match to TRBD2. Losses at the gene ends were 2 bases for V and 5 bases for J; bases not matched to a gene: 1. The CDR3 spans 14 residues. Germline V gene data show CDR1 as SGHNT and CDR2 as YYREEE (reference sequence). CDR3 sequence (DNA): TGTGCCAGCAGCTTCAGCGGGGGGACCGGGGAGCTGTTTTTT. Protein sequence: CASSFSGGTGELFF.

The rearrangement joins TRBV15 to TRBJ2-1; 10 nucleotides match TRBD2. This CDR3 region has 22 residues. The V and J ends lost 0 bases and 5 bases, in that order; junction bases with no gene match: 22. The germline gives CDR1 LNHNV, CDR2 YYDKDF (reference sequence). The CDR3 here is CATSRDSFLVAGGPHFHNEQFF. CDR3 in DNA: TGTGCCACCAGCAGAGACTCGTTCTTGGTAGCGGGGGGCCCACACTTTCACAATGAGCAGTTCTTC.

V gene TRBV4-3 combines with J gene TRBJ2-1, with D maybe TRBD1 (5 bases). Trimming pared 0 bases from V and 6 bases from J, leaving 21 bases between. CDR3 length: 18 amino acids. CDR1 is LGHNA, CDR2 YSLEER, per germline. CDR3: CASSQDQSAQAVFNEQFF. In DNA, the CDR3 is TGCGCCAGCAGCCAAGATCAATCTGCACAGGCTGTCTTCAATGAGCAGTTCTTC.

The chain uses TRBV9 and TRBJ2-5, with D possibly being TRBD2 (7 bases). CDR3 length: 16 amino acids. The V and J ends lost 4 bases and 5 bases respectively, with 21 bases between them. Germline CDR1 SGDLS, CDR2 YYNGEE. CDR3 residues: CASSPRLGGGHETQYF. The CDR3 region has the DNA TGTGCCAGCAGCCCCCGGTTGGGGGGGGGCCATGAGACCCAGTACTTC.

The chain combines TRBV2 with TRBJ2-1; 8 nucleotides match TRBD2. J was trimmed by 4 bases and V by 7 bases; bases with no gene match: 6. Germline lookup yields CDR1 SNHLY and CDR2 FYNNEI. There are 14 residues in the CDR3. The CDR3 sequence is CASTEIAGYNEQFF. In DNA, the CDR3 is TGTGCCAGCACGGAAATAGCGGGGTACAATGAGCAGTTCTTC.

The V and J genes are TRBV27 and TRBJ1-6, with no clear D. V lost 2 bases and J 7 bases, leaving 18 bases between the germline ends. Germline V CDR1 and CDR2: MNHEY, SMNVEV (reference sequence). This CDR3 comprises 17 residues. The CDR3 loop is CASSLGGGFFSNSPLHF. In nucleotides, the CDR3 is TGTGCCAGCAGTTTAGGTGGCGGGTTCTTCAGCAATTCACCCCTCCACTTT.

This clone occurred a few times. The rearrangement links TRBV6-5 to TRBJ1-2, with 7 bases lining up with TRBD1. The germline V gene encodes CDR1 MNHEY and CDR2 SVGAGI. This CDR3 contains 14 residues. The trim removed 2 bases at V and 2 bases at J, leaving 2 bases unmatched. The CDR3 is CASSYLDRNYGYTF. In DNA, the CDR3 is TGTGCCAGCAGTTACCTGGACAGGAACTATGGCTACACCTTC.

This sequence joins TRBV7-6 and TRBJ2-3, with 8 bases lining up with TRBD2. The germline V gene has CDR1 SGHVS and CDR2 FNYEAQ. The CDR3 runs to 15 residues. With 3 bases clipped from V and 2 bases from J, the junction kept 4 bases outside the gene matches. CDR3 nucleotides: TGTGCCAGCAGCTTTAGCGGGGAGATCACAGATACGCAGTATTTT. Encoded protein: CASSFSGEITDTQYF. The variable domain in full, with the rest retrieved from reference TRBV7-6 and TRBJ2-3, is GAGVSQSPRYKVTKRGQDVALRCDPISGHVSLYWYRQALGQGPEFLTYFNYEAQQDKSGLPNDRFSAERPEGSISTLTIQRTEQRDSAMYRCASSFSGEITDTQYFGPGTRLTVL.

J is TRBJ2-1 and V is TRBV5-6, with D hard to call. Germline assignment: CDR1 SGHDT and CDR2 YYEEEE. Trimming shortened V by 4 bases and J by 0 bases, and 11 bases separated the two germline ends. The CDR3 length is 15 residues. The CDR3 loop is CASSRDRSSYNEQFF. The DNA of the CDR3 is TGTGCCAGCAGCCGAGATAGGAGCTCCTACAATGAGCAGTTCTTC.

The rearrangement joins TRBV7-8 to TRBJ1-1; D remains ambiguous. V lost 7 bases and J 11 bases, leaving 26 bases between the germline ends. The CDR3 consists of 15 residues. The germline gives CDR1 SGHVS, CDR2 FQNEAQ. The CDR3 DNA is TGTGCCAGCACCTTCCGCGGGGTTTTTCTGGTTGAGGCTTTCTTT. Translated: CASTFRGVFLVEAFF. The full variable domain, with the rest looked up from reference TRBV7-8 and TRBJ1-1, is GAGVSQSPRYKVAKRGQDVALRCDPISGHVSLFWYQQALGQGPEFLTYFQNEAQLDKSGLPSDRFFAERPEGSVSTLKIQRTQQEDSAVYLCASTFRGVFLVEAFFGQGTRLTVV.

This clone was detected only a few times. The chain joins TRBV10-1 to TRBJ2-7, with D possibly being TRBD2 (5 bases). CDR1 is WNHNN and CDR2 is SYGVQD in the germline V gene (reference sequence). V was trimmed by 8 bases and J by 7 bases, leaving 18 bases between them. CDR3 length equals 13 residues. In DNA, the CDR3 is TGCGCCAGCGCAAAAAAGGGCCGGGGTGAGCAGTACTTC. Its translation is CASAKKGRGEQYF.